The text below deals with one T cell receptor (beta chain). V lost 2 bases to trimming and J lost 4 bases, with 11 bases between them. Germline V lookup: CDR1 MNHNY, CDR2 SVGAGI (reference sequence). The CDR3 has 14 amino acids. This sample was included in a study of long-term antiretroviral therapy in people with HIV. Run at survey level, the immunoSEQ assay was version v3.0. Some clones are missing from TCRdb's copy, which holds only in-frame ones; the method was immunoSEQ multiplex PCR. The sample contains some 19,000 clones, about 88% of which appear only once. This TCR derives from a man younger than 30 with HIV. Sequencing used unsorted PBMCs, obtained 0.9 years after starting antiretroviral therapy. V usage is TRBV6-6 and J usage is TRBJ1-1; no firm D call. CDR3 residues: CASSYAVRSTEAFF. As DNA, the CDR3 is TGTGCCAGCAGTTACGCCGTGAGATCCACTGAAGCTTTCTTT.